This TCR beta chain is from a study of beta chain features in type 1 diabetes (dated by TCRdb to 2017 to 2018). In the study overall: Mean age, gender distribution, total cell number and subset yield were not different between patients and healthy donors. A total of 85 million to 110 million sorted cells were examined across all samples, and RNA yield correlated strongly with the number of cells per subset. In the study, recently diagnosed type 1 diabetes patients and matched healthy donors were compared on the TCRB repertoires of their sorted circulating CD4+ T cell subsets. Regulatory and stem cell-like memory subsets were isolated from only 8 patients and roughly eight healthy donors, whereas naive and central memory subsets came from all 30 or so donors.

This clone has a count of ten or more. Its cognate antigen has yet to be identified. Base-call qualities are not available, and no considerably larger clone is one nucleotide away. A single peripheral blood draw of about 116 mL on average was collected from each donor into heparinised tubes. Using a panel that included CD45RO, CCR7, CD25, CD127, CD95 and CD27, naive, central memory, regulatory and stem cell-like memory CD4+ T cells were sorted on a BD FACSAria II. Purity was above 95% for every sorted population. PBMCs were isolated immediately by Lymphoprep density gradient centrifugation and stained directly without culture. Samples were stained and sorted in pairs, with one healthy donor and one patient per experiment, so that batch effects were minimized. Findings and caveats that apply to the study as a whole: Naive, central memory and regulatory TCRB repertoires appeared more similar among patients than among healthy donors. Shorter templates might be favored by PCR, yet because patient and control samples were amplified and corrected together, any such skew would affect both groups equally. Sequencing cDNA rather than genomic DNA could over-represent highly expressing activated cells, although activation and CD3 levels did not differ between groups. Because the HLA sub-analyses included only small numbers of individuals, any influence of HLA type on TCRB rearrangement was left unresolved. At VDJ recombination sites, patients with type 1 diabetes made fewer insertions and deleted more nucleotides, a pattern implying thymic rearrangement abnormalities. A moderate but significant shortening of TCRB CDR3 length was observed in type 1 diabetes patients in all four CD4+ subsets.

The germline V gene (reference sequence) provides CDR1 LNHNV and CDR2 YYDKDF. Measured from the cysteine to the phenylalanine, the CDR3 is 14 residues long. Only the CDR3 DNA is retained, 42 bases long and in frame from the first base. Trimming takes 8 bases from V and 6 bases from J, and the germline ends sit 17 bases apart. The entire amount of isolated RNA was reverse transcribed using the High Capacity cDNA Reverse Transcription Kit, so the sequenced TCRB transcripts were expressed ones. Deep immunoSEQ sequencing was performed on naive, central memory and regulatory T cell samples, with an average of around 3.5 million total reads per sample. After sorted cells were lysed in RLT buffer, RNA was extracted with DNase-treated RNeasy Micro or Mini kits, with the choice depending on cell number. To prevent cross-contamination, each cell subset was processed individually, whereas patient and healthy donor samples were processed jointly. Using the immunoSEQ multiplex PCR, TCRB sequences were amplified from cDNA into 87-bp fragments spanning the CDR3 region. The amplicons were sequenced using the Illumina HiSeq platform. Per the original workflow: PCR bias was computationally corrected using synthetic template baselines, reads within Hamming distance 2 were collapsed, and singletons that could not be merged were discarded. Reads were aligned against IMGT so that V, D and J genes, CDR3 length and insertions or deletions at six rearrangement sites could be assigned. Within each subset, clonotype counts were normalized to the number of sorted cells before true diversity and Gini coefficients were calculated with the tcR R package. The overlap coefficient, calculated on TCRB nucleotide sequences, was used to quantify repertoire sharing. Not all clones reach the TCRdb copy of this immuneACCESS table, which keeps in-frame sequences only. Checked studies attribute under half of the gap to unresolved V genes and leave the rest unexplained. The V and J calls and the clone size are those of that table, but D and trimming were determined from the DNA. Recorded for this sample are 120,000 or so clones; around a sixth of them occurred a single time. Of the sample, 2% to 3% is held by the ten largest clones.

Specimen: central memory CD4+ T cells from blood. The chain employs TRBV15 and TRBJ2-4; TRBD2 is a possible D gene, resting on 6 matching bases. The clonotype was recovered from a man between 18 and 35 years old with type 1 diabetes. The CDR3 protein sequence reads: CATATTGTPNIQYF. The nucleotide sequence is given as TGTGCCACCGCGACTACCGGGACTCCAAACATTCAGTACTTC.